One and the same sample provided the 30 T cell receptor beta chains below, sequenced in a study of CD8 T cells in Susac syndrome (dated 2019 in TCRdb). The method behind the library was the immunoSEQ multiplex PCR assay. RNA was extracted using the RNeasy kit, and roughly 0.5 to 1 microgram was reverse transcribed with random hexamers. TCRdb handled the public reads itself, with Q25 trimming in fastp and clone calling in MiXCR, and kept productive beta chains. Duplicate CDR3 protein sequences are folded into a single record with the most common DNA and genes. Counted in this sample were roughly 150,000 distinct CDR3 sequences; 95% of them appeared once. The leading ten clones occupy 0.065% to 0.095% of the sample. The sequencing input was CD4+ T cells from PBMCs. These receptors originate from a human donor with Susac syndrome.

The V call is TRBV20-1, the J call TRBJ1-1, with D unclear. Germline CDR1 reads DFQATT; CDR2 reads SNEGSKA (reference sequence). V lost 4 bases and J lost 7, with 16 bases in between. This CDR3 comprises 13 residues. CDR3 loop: CSATLGLKGEAFF. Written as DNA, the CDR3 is TGCAGTGCTACCCTTGGCCTCAAGGGTGAAGCTTTCTTT.

CDR3 coding DNA: TGTGCCAGCAGCTTAGTTTCGCGACCCGGGGAGCTGTTTTTT. It is translated as CASSLVSRPGELFF. The genes are TRBV11-2 and TRBJ2-2; D gene unclear. Trimming removed 1 base from V and 6 bases from J, with 9 bases in between. In germline, CDR1 is SGHAT, CDR2 FQNNGV. The CDR3 runs to 14 residues.

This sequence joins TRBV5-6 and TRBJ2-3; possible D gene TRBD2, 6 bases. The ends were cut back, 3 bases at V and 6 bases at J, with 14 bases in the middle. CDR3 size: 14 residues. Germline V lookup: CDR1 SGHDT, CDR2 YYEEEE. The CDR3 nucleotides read TGTGCCAGCAGCTCTGGACTACCCAGTGATACGCAGTATTTT. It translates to CASSSGLPSDTQYF.

CDR3: CASSQAQTSGGGELFF. CDR3 DNA: TGCGCCAGCAGCCAAGCCCAGACTAGCGGGGGCGGGGAGCTGTTTTTT. This rearrangement joins TRBV4-1 to TRBJ2-2; 12 bases line up with TRBD2. Germline V CDR1 and CDR2: MGHRA, YSYEKL. This CDR3 is 16 amino acids long. Trimming at V came to 1 base and at J to 7 bases, leaving 4 bases not matched to a gene.

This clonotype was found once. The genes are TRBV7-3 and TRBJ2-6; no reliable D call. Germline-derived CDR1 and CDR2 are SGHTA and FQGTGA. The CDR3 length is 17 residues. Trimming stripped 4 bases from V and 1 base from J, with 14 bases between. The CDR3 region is CASSSPASASGANVLTF. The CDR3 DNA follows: TGTGCCAGCAGCTCCCCTGCTTCAGCTTCTGGGGCCAACGTCCTGACTTTC.

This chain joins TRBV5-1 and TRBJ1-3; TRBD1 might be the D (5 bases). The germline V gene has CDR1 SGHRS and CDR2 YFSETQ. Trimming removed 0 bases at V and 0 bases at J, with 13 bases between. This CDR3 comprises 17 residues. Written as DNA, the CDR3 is TGCGCCAGCAGCTTGGTTCCCGACAGAGACTCTGGAAACACCATATATTTT. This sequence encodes CASSLVPDRDSGNTIYF. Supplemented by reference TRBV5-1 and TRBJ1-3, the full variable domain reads KAGVTQTPRYLIKTRGQQVTLSCSPISGHRSVSWYQQTPGQGLQFLFEYFSETQRNKGNFPGRFSGRQFSNSRSEMNVSTLELGDSALYLCASSLVPDRDSGNTIYFGEGSWLTVV.

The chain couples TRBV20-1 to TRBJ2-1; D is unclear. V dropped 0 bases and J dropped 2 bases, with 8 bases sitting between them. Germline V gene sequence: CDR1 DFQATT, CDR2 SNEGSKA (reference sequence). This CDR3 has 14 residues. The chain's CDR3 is CSARERVTYNEQFF. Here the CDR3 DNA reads TGCAGTGCTAGAGAACGGGTCACCTACAATGAGCAGTTCTTC.

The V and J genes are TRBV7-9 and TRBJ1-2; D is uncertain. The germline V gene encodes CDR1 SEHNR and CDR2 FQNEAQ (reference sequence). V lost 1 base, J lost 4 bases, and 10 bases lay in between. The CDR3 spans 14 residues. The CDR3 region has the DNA TGTGCCAGCAGCTTAGAGGTCAACGGCTATGGCTACACCTTC. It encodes CASSLEVNGYGYTF.

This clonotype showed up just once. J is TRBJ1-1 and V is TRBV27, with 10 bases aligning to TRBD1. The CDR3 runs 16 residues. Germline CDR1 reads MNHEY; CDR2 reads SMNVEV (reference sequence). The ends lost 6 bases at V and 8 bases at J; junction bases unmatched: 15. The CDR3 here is CASSRDRGFRDTEAFF. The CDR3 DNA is TGTGCCAGCAGCCGGGACAGGGGTTTTCGGGATACGGAAGCTTTCTTT.

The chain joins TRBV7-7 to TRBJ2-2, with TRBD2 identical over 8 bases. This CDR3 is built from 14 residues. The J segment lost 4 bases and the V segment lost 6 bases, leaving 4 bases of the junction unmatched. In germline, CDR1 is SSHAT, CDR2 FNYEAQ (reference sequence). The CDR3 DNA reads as TGTGCCAGCAGGCGGGGGGCGCCCACCGGGGAGCTGTTTTTT. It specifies CASRRGAPTGELFF.

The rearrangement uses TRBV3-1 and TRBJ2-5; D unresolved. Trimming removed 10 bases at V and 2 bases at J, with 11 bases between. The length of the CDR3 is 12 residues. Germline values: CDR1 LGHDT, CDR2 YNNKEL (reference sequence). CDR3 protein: CATAPLQETQYF. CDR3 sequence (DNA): TGTGCCACCGCACCCTTACAAGAGACCCAGTACTTC.

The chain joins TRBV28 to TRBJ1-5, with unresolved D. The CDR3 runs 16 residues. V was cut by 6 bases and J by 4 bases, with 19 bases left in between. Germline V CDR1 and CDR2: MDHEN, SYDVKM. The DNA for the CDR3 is TGTGCCAGCAGCCCACAGAGAAGCTCATGGAATCAGCCCCAGCATTTT. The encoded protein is CASSPQRSSWNQPQHF.

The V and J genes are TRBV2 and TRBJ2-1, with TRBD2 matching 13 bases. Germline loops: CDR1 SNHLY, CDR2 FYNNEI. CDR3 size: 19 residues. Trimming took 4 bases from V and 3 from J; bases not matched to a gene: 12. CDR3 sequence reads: CASSAGTGLAGEIYNEQFF. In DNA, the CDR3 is TGTGCCAGCAGTGCGGGAACTGGACTAGCGGGAGAAATCTACAATGAGCAGTTCTTC. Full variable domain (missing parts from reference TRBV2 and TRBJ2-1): EPEVTQTPSHQVTQMGQEVILRCVPISNHLYFYWYRQILGQKVEFLVSFYNNEISEKSEIFDDQFSVERPDGSNFTLKIRSTKLEDSAMYFCASSAGTGLAGEIYNEQFFGPGTRLTVL.

CDR3 DNA sequence: TGTGCCAGCACCTTGGGGGGTGAAGCTTTCTTT. Its protein is CASTLGGEAFF. The chain couples TRBV6-2 or TRBV6-3 to TRBJ1-1; D perhaps matches TRBD1 (5 bases). The CDR3 spans 11 residues. Germline lookup yields CDR1 MNHEY and CDR2 SVGEGT. Trimming shortened V by 7 bases and J by 7 bases, and 10 bases separated the two germline ends.

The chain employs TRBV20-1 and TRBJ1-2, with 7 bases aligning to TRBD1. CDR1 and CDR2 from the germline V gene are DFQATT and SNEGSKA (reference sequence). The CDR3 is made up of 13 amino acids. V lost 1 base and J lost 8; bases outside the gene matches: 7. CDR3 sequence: CSARGHRGLGYTF. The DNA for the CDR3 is TGCAGTGCTAGAGGACACAGGGGTCTCGGCTACACCTTC.

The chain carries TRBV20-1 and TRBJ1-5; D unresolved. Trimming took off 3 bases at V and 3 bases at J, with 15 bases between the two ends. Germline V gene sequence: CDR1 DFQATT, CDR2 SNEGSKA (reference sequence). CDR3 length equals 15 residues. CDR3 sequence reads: CSARFPAGNNQPQHF. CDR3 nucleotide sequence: TGCAGTGCTAGGTTCCCGGCAGGTAACAATCAGCCCCAGCATTTT.

Here the CDR3 DNA reads TGCAGTGCTAGAGACGACCAAGAGGGCACAGATACGCAGTATTTT. Protein: CSARDDQEGTDTQYF. The V gene is TRBV20-1, the J gene TRBJ2-3; no firm D call. There are 15 residues in the CDR3. V shed 0 bases and J shed 1 base, with 11 bases lying between them. Germline lookup yields CDR1 DFQATT and CDR2 SNEGSKA (reference sequence).

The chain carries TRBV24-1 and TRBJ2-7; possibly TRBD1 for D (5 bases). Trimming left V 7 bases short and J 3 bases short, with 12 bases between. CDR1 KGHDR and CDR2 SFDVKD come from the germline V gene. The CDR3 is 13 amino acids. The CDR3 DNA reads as TGTGCCACCAGAGGGGATTTTCGCTACGAGCAGTACTTC. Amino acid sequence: CATRGDFRYEQYF.

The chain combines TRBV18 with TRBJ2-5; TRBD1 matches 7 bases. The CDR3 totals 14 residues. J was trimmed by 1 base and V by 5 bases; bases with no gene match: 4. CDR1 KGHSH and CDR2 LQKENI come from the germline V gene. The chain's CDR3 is CASSRDSLQETQYF. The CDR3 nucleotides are TGTGCCAGCTCAAGGGACAGTCTCCAAGAGACCCAGTACTTC. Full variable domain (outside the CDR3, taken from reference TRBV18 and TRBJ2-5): NAGVMQNPRHLVRRRGQEARLRCSPMKGHSHVYWYRQLPEEGLKFMVYLQKENIIDESGMPKERFSAEFPKEGPSILRIQQVVRGDSAAYFCASSRDSLQETQYFGPGTRLLVL.

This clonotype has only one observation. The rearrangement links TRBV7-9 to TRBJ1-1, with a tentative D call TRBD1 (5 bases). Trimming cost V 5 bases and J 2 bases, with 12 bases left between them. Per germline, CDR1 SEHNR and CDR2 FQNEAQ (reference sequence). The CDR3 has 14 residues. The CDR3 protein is CASSRVGGNTEAFF. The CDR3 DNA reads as TGTGCCAGCAGCCGGGTTGGGGGAAACACTGAAGCTTTCTTT. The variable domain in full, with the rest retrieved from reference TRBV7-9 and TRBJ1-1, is DTGVSQNPRHKITKRGQNVTFRCDPISEHNRLYWYRQTLGQGPEFLTYFQNEAQLEKSRLLSDRFSAERPKGSFSTLEIQRTEQGDSAMYLCASSRVGGNTEAFFGQGTRLTVV.

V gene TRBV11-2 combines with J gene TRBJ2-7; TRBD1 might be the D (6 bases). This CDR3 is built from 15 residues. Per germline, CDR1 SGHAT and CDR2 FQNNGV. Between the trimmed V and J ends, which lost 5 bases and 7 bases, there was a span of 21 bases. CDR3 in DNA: TGTGCCAGCAGCCCTACCCGCGGACAGTTGCATGAGCAGTACTTC. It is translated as CASSPTRGQLHEQYF.

The CDR3 reads CASGGGGHEQYF. For the CDR3, the DNA is TGTGCCAGCGGGGGAGGGGGCCACGAGCAGTACTTC. The chain has TRBV7-2 and TRBJ2-7, with D possibly being TRBD1 or TRBD2 (7 bases each). This CDR3 comprises 12 residues. In germline, CDR1 is SGHTA, CDR2 FQGNSA. Trimming stripped 8 bases from V and 5 bases from J, with 13 bases between.

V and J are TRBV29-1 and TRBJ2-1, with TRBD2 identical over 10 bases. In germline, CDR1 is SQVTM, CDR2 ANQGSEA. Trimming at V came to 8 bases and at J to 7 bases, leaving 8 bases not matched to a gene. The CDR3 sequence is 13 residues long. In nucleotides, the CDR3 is TGCAGCTCCTGGACTAGCGGATGGAATGAGCAGTTCTTC. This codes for CSSWTSGWNEQFF.

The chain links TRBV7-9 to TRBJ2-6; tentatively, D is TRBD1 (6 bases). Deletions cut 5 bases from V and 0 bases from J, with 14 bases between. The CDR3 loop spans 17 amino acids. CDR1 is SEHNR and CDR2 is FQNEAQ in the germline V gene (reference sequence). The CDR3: CASSRPGGLSGANVLTF. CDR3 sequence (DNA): TGTGCCAGCAGCCGACCTGGGGGCCTCTCTGGGGCCAACGTCCTGACTTTC. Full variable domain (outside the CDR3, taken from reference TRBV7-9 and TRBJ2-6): DTGVSQNPRHKITKRGQNVTFRCDPISEHNRLYWYRQTLGQGPEFLTYFQNEAQLEKSRLLSDRFSAERPKGSFSTLEIQRTEQGDSAMYLCASSRPGGLSGANVLTFGAGSRLTVL.

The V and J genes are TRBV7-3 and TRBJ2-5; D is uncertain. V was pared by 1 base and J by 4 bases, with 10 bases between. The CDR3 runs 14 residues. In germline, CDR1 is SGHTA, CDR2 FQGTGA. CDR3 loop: CASSLNGLGETQYF. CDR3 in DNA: TGTGCCAGCAGCTTAAACGGGTTAGGAGAGACCCAGTACTTC.

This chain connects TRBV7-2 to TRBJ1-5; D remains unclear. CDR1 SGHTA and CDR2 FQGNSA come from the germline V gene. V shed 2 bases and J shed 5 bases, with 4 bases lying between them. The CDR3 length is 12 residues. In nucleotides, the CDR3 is TGTGCCAGCAGCTTATGGGATCAGCCCCAGCATTTT. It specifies CASSLWDQPQHF.

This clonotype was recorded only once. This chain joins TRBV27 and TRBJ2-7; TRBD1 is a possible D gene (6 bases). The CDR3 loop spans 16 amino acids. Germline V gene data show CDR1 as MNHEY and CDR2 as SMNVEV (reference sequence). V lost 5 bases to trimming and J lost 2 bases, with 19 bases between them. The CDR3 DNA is TGTGCCAGCAGTCCACACGCCCGGGACAAAGCCTACGAGCAGTACTTC. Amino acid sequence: CASSPHARDKAYEQYF.

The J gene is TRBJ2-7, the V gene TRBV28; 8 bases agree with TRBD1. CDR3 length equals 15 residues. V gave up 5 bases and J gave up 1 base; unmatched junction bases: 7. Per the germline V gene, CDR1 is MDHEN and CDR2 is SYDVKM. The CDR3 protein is CASSPPRDRSYEQYF. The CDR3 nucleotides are TGTGCCAGCAGTCCTCCTCGGGACAGGTCCTACGAGCAGTACTTC.

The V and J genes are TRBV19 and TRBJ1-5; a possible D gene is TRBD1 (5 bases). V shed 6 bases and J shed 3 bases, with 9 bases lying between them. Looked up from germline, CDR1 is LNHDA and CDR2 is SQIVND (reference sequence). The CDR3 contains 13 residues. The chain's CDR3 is CASRGEVNQPQHF. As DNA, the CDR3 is TGTGCCAGTAGGGGGGAGGTCAATCAGCCCCAGCATTTT.

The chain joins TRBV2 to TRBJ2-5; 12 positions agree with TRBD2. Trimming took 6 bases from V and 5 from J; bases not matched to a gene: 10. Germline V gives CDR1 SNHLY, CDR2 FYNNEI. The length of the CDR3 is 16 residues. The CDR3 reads CASRTLAGGPYETQYF. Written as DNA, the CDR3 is TGTGCCAGCAGAACCCTAGCGGGGGGGCCATACGAGACCCAGTACTTC.